The 30 T cell receptor beta chains in this list originate from one sample, sequenced in a study of CD8 T cells in ankylosing spondylitis. Each CDR3 protein is one row after TCRdb ran MiXCR on the 5' RACE reads. The sample holds about 240,000 distinct CDR3 sequences, less than 10% seen once. Sequences were obtained from blood, either unsorted or a sorted T cell fraction (not recorded which). The receptors here all came from a male donor with ankylosing spondylitis or in good health (not recorded which).

This clonotype was detected ten times or more. The chain employs TRBV7-2 and TRBJ1-2; no firm D call. The length of the CDR3 is 14 residues. Trimming shortened V by 1 base and J by 2 bases, and 8 bases separated the two germline ends. Germline V gives CDR1 SGHTA, CDR2 FQGNSA. The CDR3 loop reads CASSLGTENYGYTF. DNA of the CDR3: TGTGCCAGCAGCTTAGGAACAGAGAACTATGGCTACACCTTC.

This clonotype appeared many times. The chain joins TRBV4-2 to TRBJ2-1, with a weak D call TRBD1 (6 bases). The length of the CDR3 is 13 residues. Germline CDR1 LGHNA, CDR2 YNFKEQ. V shed 2 bases and J shed 7 bases, with 9 bases lying between them. In DNA form, the CDR3 reads TGTGCCAGCAGCCAACCAGGGGAGAATGAGCAGTTCTTC. It is translated as CASSQPGENEQFF.

This clonotype was counted ten times or more. The chain combines TRBV3-1 with TRBJ2-7; 9 bases are a match to TRBD2. CDR3 length equals 17 residues. The junction had 13 bases not matched to a gene; V was cut back by 5 bases and J by 2 bases. From germline, CDR1 is LGHDT and CDR2 YNNKEL (reference sequence). Here the CDR3 reads CASSSTWSGTSTYEQYF. CDR3 in DNA: TGTGCCAGCAGCTCCACATGGAGTGGGACTAGCACCTACGAGCAGTACTTC.

This clonotype was counted many times. The V and J genes are TRBV5-1 and TRBJ2-3, with D perhaps TRBD2 (6 bases). Trimming pared 0 bases from V and 3 bases from J, leaving 14 bases between. CDR3 length equals 16 residues. Germline assignment: CDR1 SGHRS and CDR2 YFSETQ. CDR3 DNA: TGCGCCAGCAGCTTGGTCGGGAGTGGATGGACAGATACGCAGTATTTT. It encodes CASSLVGSGWTDTQYF. Together with reference TRBV5-1 and TRBJ2-3, the CDR3 gives the full variable domain: KAGVTQTPRYLIKTRGQQVTLSCSPISGHRSVSWYQQTPGQGLQFLFEYFSETQRNKGNFPGRFSGRQFSNSRSEMNVSTLELGDSALYLCASSLVGSGWTDTQYFGPGTRLTVL.

This clonotype was recorded many times. The chain joins TRBV30 to TRBJ2-2; D is unclear. V gave up 4 bases and J gave up 5 bases, with 11 bases separating them. This CDR3 region has 13 residues. CDR1 is GTSNPN, CDR2 SVGIG, per germline (reference sequence). CDR3 sequence (DNA): TGTGCCTGGAATCCTCAGCATACCGGGGAGCTGTTTTTT. Protein: CAWNPQHTGELFF. Drawing the rest from reference TRBV30 and TRBJ2-2, the complete variable domain is SQTIHQWPATLVQPVGSPLSLECTVEGTSNPNLYWYRQAAGRGLQLLFYSVGIGQISSEVPQNLSASRPQDRQFILSSKKLLLSDSGFYLCAWNPQHTGELFFGEGSRLTVL.

This clonotype has just a few counts. This sequence joins TRBV5-1 and TRBJ1-2, with 7 bases that match TRBD1. From germline, CDR1 is SGHRS and CDR2 YFSETQ. V trimming: 0 bases; J trimming: 8 bases; junction bases outside the gene matches: 7. CDR3 length equals 14 residues. The CDR3, as DNA: TGCGCCAGCAGCTTGGGAGGCCAGGGGGTAGGCTACACCTTC. Amino acid sequence: CASSLGGQGVGYTF.

This clonotype came up many times. V and J are TRBV6-2 or TRBV6-3 and TRBJ1-1; 7 positions agree with TRBD1. Looked up from germline, CDR1 is MNHEY and CDR2 is SVGEGT. The CDR3 contains 13 residues. V shed 4 bases, J shed 12 bases, and the junction held 11 bases outside the gene matches. CDR3 coding DNA: TGTGCCAGCAGTTCCGGGACAGCACCTGGGACTTTCTTT. It encodes CASSSGTAPGTFF.

This clonotype has a count of ten or more. The J gene is TRBJ2-3, the V gene TRBV24-1, with TRBD2 as a possible D gene (5 bases). Per the germline V gene, CDR1 is KGHDR and CDR2 is SFDVKD. CDR3 length: 14 amino acids. The ends were cut back, 2 bases at V and 2 bases at J, with 7 bases in the middle. The CDR3 bases are TGTGCCACCAGTGATTCGGGGTTCACAGATACGCAGTATTTT. Protein: CATSDSGFTDTQYF.

This clonotype has ten or more counts. The J gene is TRBJ2-1, the V gene TRBV20-1; tentatively, D is TRBD1 (6 bases). Trimming left V 3 bases short and J 10 bases short, with 13 bases between. The length of the CDR3 is 12 residues. Germline V CDR1 and CDR2: DFQATT, SNEGSKA (reference sequence). CDR3 nucleotides: TGCAGTGCTAGTAAGTCCGGACAGGAGCAGTTCTTC. Protein sequence: CSASKSGQEQFF.

There are many counts of this clonotype. V usage is TRBV12-3 or TRBV12-4 and J usage is TRBJ2-4; D ambiguous. Trimming took 7 bases from V and 7 from J, leaving 17 bases between them. This CDR3 has 14 residues. CDR3: CASIQRSRPNIQYF. Here the CDR3 DNA reads TGTGCCAGCATCCAGAGGTCGAGGCCGAACATTCAGTACTTC.

Many counts were recorded for this clonotype. The V and J genes are TRBV20-1 and TRBJ1-2; possible D gene TRBD1, 5 bases. Trimming shortened V by 6 bases and J by 5 bases, and 16 bases separated the two germline ends. There are 13 residues in the CDR3. The V gene's germline CDR1 is DFQATT and CDR2 SNEGSKA (reference sequence). The CDR3 is CSAPGQNLYGYTF. CDR3 nucleotide sequence: TGCAGTGCCCCGGGGCAAAATTTGTATGGCTACACCTTC.

A few counts support this clonotype. The chain is built from TRBV3-1 and TRBJ2-7, with TRBD2 matching over 11 bases. The CDR3 has 16 amino acids. CDR1 and CDR2 from the germline V gene are LGHDT and YNNKEL (reference sequence). V lost 4 bases, J lost 1 base, and 6 bases stayed unmatched. In DNA, the CDR3 is TGTGCCAGCAGCCTGGGACTAGCGGACTATTCCTACGAGCAGTACTTC. This encodes CASSLGLADYSYEQYF.

This clonotype appeared many times. This sequence joins TRBV11-2 and TRBJ2-5; TRBD2 agrees at 7 bases. The J segment lost 0 bases and the V segment lost 6 bases, leaving 13 bases of the junction unmatched. CDR1 and CDR2 from the germline V gene are SGHAT and FQNNGV. The CDR3 spans 17 residues. DNA of the CDR3: TGTGCCAGCAGATCCCAGTGGCGGGGGACCGACCAAGAGACCCAGTACTTC. Protein: CASRSQWRGTDQETQYF. Full variable domain (rest looked up from reference TRBV11-2 and TRBJ2-5): EAGVAQSPRYKIIEKRQSVAFWCNPISGHATLYWYQQILGQGPKLLIQFQNNGVVDDSQLPKDRFSAERLKGVDSTLKIQPAKLEDSAVYLCASRSQWRGTDQETQYFGPGTRLLVL.

This clonotype turned up a few times. V is TRBV18 and J is TRBJ2-5; 8 bases are a match to TRBD1. Trimming removed 6 bases from V and 1 base from J; junction bases left unmatched: 7. The CDR3 runs to 15 residues. Germline V gene data show CDR1 as KGHSH and CDR2 as LQKENI. This CDR3 reads CASSFGQGVQETQYF. CDR3 sequence (DNA): TGTGCCAGCTCCTTTGGACAGGGTGTCCAAGAGACCCAGTACTTC. The full variable domain, completed using reference TRBV18 and TRBJ2-5, is NAGVMQNPRHLVRRRGQEARLRCSPMKGHSHVYWYRQLPEEGLKFMVYLQKENIIDESGMPKERFSAEFPKEGPSILRIQQVVRGDSAAYFCASSFGQGVQETQYFGPGTRLLVL.

This clonotype was found many times. The chain joins TRBV29-1 to TRBJ2-5, with TRBD1 matching over 7 bases. Looked up from germline, CDR1 is SQVTM and CDR2 is ANQGSEA. This CDR3 contains 13 residues. V lost 3 bases, J lost 5 bases, and 6 bases stayed unmatched. For the CDR3, the DNA is TGCAGCGTTGACAAGACAGGGACGGAGACCCAGTACTTC. Translating it yields CSVDKTGTETQYF. Variable domain in full (rest from reference TRBV29-1 and TRBJ2-5): SAVISQKPSRDICQRGTSLTIQCQVDSQVTMMFWYRQQPGQSLTLIATANQGSEATYESGFVIDKFPISRPNLTFSTLTVSNMSPEDSSIYLCSVDKTGTETQYFGPGTRLLVL.

This clonotype came up many times. The CDR3 DNA sequence: TGTGCCAGCAGCTTAGAACACTACATGAACACTGAAGCTTTCTTT. Protein product: CASSLEHYMNTEAFF. The V call is TRBV11-2, the J call TRBJ1-1; D unresolved. There are 15 residues in the CDR3. Trimming stripped 0 bases from V and 0 bases from J, with 8 bases between. From germline, CDR1 is SGHAT and CDR2 FQNNGV.

This clonotype was seen at least ten times. The rearrangement links TRBV12-3 or TRBV12-4 to TRBJ2-1; weak D call: TRBD1 (6 bases). V lost 0 bases, J lost 10 bases, and 13 bases lay in between. This CDR3 has 14 residues. The CDR3: CASSLATGPDEQFF. CDR3 coding DNA: TGTGCCAGCAGTTTAGCGACAGGCCCGGACGAGCAGTTCTTC.

A word on this clonotype: Being one base from a much bigger clone, this may be a read error. The V call is TRBV3-1, the J call TRBJ1-2; tentative D call: TRBD1 (6 bases). CDR1 is LGHDT and CDR2 is YNNKEL in the germline V gene (reference sequence). The CDR3 length is 13 residues. The CDR3 nucleotides read TGTGCCAGCAGCACGGGGACACTTGATGGCTGCACCTTC. This codes for CASSTGTLDGCTF.

This clonotype was found many times. The rearrangement joins TRBV2 to TRBJ2-6, with D uncertain. The CDR3 extends over 15 amino acids. V was pared by 2 bases and J by 1 base, with 6 bases between. Looked up from germline, CDR1 is SNHLY and CDR2 is FYNNEI. CDR3 bases: TGTGCCAGCAGTGAATGGGGTTCTGGGGCCAACGTCCTGACTTTC. It is translated as CASSEWGSGANVLTF.

This clonotype was seen many times. The chain couples TRBV12-3 or TRBV12-4 to TRBJ2-2; TRBD1 matches 9 bases. Unmatched junction bases numbered 4, after V lost 7 bases and J lost 4 bases. The CDR3 totals 14 residues. CDR3 loop: CASKGQGLTGELFF. CDR3 DNA: TGTGCCAGCAAGGGACAGGGACTCACCGGGGAGCTGTTTTTT.

This clonotype has a count of ten or more. The chain joins TRBV6-1 to TRBJ1-1; D remains ambiguous. Germline V gene lookup returns CDR1 MNHNS and CDR2 SASEGT. Trimming cost V 3 bases and J 4 bases, with 0 bases left between them. The CDR3 length is 10 residues. CDR3 amino acids: CASSDTEAFF. CDR3 coding DNA: TGTGCCAGCAGTGACACTGAAGCTTTCTTT.

This clonotype occurred a few times. This sequence joins TRBV7-9 and TRBJ1-1; 10 bases match TRBD1. After removal of 2 bases from V and 10 bases from J, the junction contained 7 bases not matched to a gene. The CDR3 has 14 amino acids. Germline CDR1 and CDR2: SEHNR and FQNEAQ (reference sequence). The CDR3 sequence is CASSLTGDRGRAFF. CDR3 nucleotides: TGTGCCAGCAGCTTAACGGGGGACAGGGGAAGAGCTTTCTTT.

In this sample, this clonotype turned up many times. The chain is built from TRBV29-1 and TRBJ1-5; no clear D. Per the germline V gene, CDR1 is SQVTM and CDR2 is ANQGSEA. The CDR3 covers 14 residues. V lost 6 bases to trimming and J lost 0 bases, with 12 bases between them. CDR3: CSVLDGSSNQPQHF. Written as DNA, the CDR3 is TGCAGCGTCCTCGACGGATCTAGCAATCAGCCCCAGCATTTT.

The chain recombines TRBV7-8 with TRBJ2-5; either TRBD1 or TRBD2 may fit D (6 bases each). V was cut by 2 bases and J by 2 bases, with 15 bases left in between. This CDR3 contains 16 residues. Germline CDR1 and CDR2: SGHVS and FQNEAQ. CDR3: CASSLRGAGKQETQYF. For the CDR3, the DNA is TGTGCCAGCAGCTTAAGGGGGGCGGGGAAACAAGAGACCCAGTACTTC. The whole variable domain, filled in from reference TRBV7-8 and TRBJ2-5, reads GAGVSQSPRYKVAKRGQDVALRCDPISGHVSLFWYQQALGQGPEFLTYFQNEAQLDKSGLPSDRFFAERPEGSVSTLKIQRTQQEDSAVYLCASSLRGAGKQETQYFGPGTRLLVL.

The chain links TRBV7-2 to TRBJ2-7; D gene unclear. Deletions cut 5 bases from V and 2 bases from J, with 13 bases between. Germline V gene lookup returns CDR1 SGHTA and CDR2 FQGNSA. The CDR3 is 14 residues long. CDR3 DNA: TGTGCCAGCAGCCACCTTGGGCCGGCCTACGAGCAGTACTTC. As protein: CASSHLGPAYEQYF.

The V call is TRBV7-2, the J call TRBJ2-4; D is ambiguous. The CDR3 has 15 residues. Trimming removed 1 base from V and 0 bases from J, with 7 bases in between. CDR1 and CDR2 from the germline V gene are SGHTA and FQGNSA. The DNA for the CDR3 is TGTGCCAGCAGCTTAGTGGCCGGAGCCAAAAACATTCAGTACTTC. It codes for CASSLVAGAKNIQYF.

This clonotype was observed many times. The chain is built from TRBV20-1 and TRBJ2-4; 7 bases match TRBD1. After removal of 0 bases from V and 6 bases from J, the junction contained 14 bases not matched to a gene. The germline V gene has CDR1 DFQATT and CDR2 SNEGSKA (reference sequence). The CDR3 length is 17 residues. CDR3 residues: CSAREPLFRGRGNIQYF. The CDR3 DNA follows: TGCAGTGCTAGAGAGCCCCTCTTCAGGGGGAGAGGAAACATTCAGTACTTC.

Many counts were recorded for this clonotype. The rearrangement joins TRBV7-8 to TRBJ2-7; possible D gene TRBD1, 7 bases. CDR1 is SGHVS and CDR2 is FQNEAQ in the germline V gene. With 7 bases removed from V and 0 bases from J, the gap between germline ends came to 19 bases. This CDR3 comprises 16 residues. The DNA for the CDR3 is TGTGCCAGCATCCTTGGAGGGGGCCTTAGCTCCTACGAGCAGTACTTC. Protein product: CASILGGGLSSYEQYF. The full variable domain, completed using reference TRBV7-8 and TRBJ2-7, is GAGVSQSPRYKVAKRGQDVALRCDPISGHVSLFWYQQALGQGPEFLTYFQNEAQLDKSGLPSDRFFAERPEGSVSTLKIQRTQQEDSAVYLCASILGGGLSSYEQYFGPGTRLTVT.

This clonotype has a count of ten or more. V gene TRBV7-6 combines with J gene TRBJ2-2; TRBD1 is a possible D gene (5 bases). The ends were cut back, 1 base at V and 1 base at J, with 10 bases in the middle. CDR3 length equals 16 residues. Looked up from germline, CDR1 is SGHVS and CDR2 is FNYEAQ. In DNA, the CDR3 is TGTGCCAGCAGCTTAGAACAGGCGGTGAACACCGGGGAGCTGTTTTTT. This translates into CASSLEQAVNTGELFF.

This clonotype was recorded many times. V and J are TRBV4-3 and TRBJ1-6, with TRBD1 matching 9 bases. Germline assignment: CDR1 LGHNA and CDR2 YSLEER. With V trimmed by 3 bases and J by 8 bases, 5 bases remained unmatched. The CDR3 is made up of 15 amino acids. CDR3: CASSQQDRGDSPLHF. For the CDR3, the DNA is TGCGCCAGCAGCCAGCAAGACAGGGGGGATTCACCCCTCCACTTT.